The text below deals with one T cell receptor beta chain. Its antigen is not identified. Primers for the PCR totalled 60 Vbeta and 13 Jbeta. The method was immunoSEQ multiplex PCR; TCRdb's version includes in-frame clones alone and lacks a portion of them. Of about 200,000 clones in the sample, roughly 80% were seen once. This specimen belongs to a study of cytomegalovirus exposure and HLA in healthy donors. Germline CDR1 is SEHNR and CDR2 is FQNEAQ (reference sequence). With V trimmed by 5 bases and J by 7 bases, 10 bases remained unmatched. The CDR3 sequence is 14 residues long. Study-level points and caveats: TCR beta chain V- and J-gene trimming was linked, in a later analysis, to a missense variant in DCLRE1C.

This TCR derives from a man aged 25-45 years in good health and CMV-seronegative. Sequenced material: PBMCs. J is TRBJ2-5 and V is TRBV7-9; 7 nucleotides match TRBD2. The CDR3: CASSPPGGEGTQYF. The DNA for the CDR3 is TGTGCCAGCAGCCCGCCGGGAGGCGAGGGGACCCAGTACTTC.